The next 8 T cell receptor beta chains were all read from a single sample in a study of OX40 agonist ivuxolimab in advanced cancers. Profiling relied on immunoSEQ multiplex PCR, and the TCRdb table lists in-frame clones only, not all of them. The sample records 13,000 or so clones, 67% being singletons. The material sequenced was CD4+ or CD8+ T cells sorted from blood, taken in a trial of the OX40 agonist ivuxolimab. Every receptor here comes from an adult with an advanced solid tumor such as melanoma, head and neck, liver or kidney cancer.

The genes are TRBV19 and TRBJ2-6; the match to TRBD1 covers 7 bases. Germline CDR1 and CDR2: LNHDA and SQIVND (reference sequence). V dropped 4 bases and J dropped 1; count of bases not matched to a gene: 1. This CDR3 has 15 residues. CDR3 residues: CASSKGASGANVLTF. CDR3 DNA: TGTGCCAGTAGTAAGGGGGCATCTGGGGCCAACGTCCTGACTTTC.

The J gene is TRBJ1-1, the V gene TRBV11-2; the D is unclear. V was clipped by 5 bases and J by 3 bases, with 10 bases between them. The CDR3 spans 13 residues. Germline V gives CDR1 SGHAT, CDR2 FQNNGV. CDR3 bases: TGTGCCAGCAGCCGCCTAGCGGACACTGAAGCTTTCTTT. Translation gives CASSRLADTEAFF. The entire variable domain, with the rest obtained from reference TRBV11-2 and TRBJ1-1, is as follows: EAGVAQSPRYKIIEKRQSVAFWCNPISGHATLYWYQQILGQGPKLLIQFQNNGVVDDSQLPKDRFSAERLKGVDSTLKIQPAKLEDSAVYLCASSRLADTEAFFGQGTRLTVV.

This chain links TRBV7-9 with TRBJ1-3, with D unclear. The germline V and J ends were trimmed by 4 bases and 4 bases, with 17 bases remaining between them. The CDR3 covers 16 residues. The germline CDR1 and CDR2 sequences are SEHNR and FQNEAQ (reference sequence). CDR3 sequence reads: CASSSTADLSGNTIYF. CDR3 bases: TGTGCCAGCAGCTCGACCGCCGACCTGTCCGGAAACACCATATATTTT.

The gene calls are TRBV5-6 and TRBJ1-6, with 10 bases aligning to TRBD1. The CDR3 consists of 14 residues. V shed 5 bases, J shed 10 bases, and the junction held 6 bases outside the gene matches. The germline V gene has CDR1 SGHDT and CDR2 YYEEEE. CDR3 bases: TGTGCCAGCAGTCACGGGACAGGGGCATCACCCCTCCACTTT. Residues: CASSHGTGASPLHF.

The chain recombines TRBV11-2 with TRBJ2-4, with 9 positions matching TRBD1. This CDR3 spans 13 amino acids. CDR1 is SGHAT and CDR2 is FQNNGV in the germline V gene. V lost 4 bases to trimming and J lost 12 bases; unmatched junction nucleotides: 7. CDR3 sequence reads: CASSSWTGDPQYF. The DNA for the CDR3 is TGTGCCAGCAGCTCCTGGACAGGGGACCCTCAGTACTTC.

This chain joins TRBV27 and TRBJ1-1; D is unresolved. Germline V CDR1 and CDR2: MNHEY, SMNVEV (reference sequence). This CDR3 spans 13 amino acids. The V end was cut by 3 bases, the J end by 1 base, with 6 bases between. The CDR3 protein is CASSLVPNTEAFF. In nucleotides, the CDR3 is TGTGCCAGCAGTTTGGTCCCGAACACTGAAGCTTTCTTT.

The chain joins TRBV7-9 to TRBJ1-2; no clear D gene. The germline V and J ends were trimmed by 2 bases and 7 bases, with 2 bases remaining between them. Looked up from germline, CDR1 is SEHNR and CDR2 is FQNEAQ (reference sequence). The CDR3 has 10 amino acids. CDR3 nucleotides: TGTGCCAGCAGCTTAACTGGCTACACCTTC. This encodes CASSLTGYTF.

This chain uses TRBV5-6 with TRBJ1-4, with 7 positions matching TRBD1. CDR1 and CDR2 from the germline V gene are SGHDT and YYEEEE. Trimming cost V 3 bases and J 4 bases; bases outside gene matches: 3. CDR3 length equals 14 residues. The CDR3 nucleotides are TGTGCCAGCAGCTCCAGGGGGAATAATGAAAAACTGTTTTTT. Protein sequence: CASSSRGNNEKLFF.